Shown below are 11 T cell receptor beta chains from a single sample sequenced in a study of T cell clonality in common variable immunodeficiency. Sequencing used immunoSEQ multiplex PCR; TCRdb keeps in-frame clones, though not all of them. In total the sample includes tens of thousands of clones, none of them seen once. Sample: peripheral blood mononuclear cells. The receptors were sampled from a person aged 18 to 75 in good health.

In its sample, this clone was seen a few times. The read gets to within 3 residues of the CDR3 end, and the germline J gene fills in the rest. The chain joins TRBV19 to TRBJ1-2, with D possibly TRBD1 on 5 matching bases. The CDR3 totals 13 residues. V was pared by 3 bases and J by 4 bases, with 9 bases between. Germline loops: CDR1 LNHDA, CDR2 SQIVND (reference sequence). The covered CDR3 bases are TGTGCCAGTAGTATCCCAGGGATCTATGGC. Protein product: CASSIPGIYG. The whole CDR3 reads CASSIPGIYGYTF.

With respect to this clone: The read ends 3 residues early relative to the CDR3; the germline J gene fills the gap. The chain couples TRBV7-6 to TRBJ1-3; the D gene is possibly TRBD1 (6 bases). The CDR3 contains 15 residues. Germline loops: CDR1 SGHVS, CDR2 FNYEAQ. The ends were cut back, 4 bases at V and 4 bases at J, with 14 bases in the middle. CDR3 bases read: TGTGCCAGCAGCTACGATGCGGGGGCGGGAAACACC. It is translated as CASSYDAGAGNT. The full CDR3 is CASSYDAGAGNTIYF. The whole variable domain, remainder taken from reference TRBV7-6 and TRBJ1-3, is GAGVSQSPRYKVTKRGQDVALRCDPISGHVSLYWYRQALGQGPEFLTYFNYEAQQDKSGLPNDRFSAERPEGSISTLTIQRTEQRDSAMYRCASSYDAGAGNTIYFGEGSWLTVV.

This clone was observed many times. The CDR3 end falls 3 residues outside the read, so it is completed with the germline J gene. The rearrangement uses TRBV7-8 and TRBJ2-5, with 11 positions matching TRBD2. Looked up from germline, CDR1 is SGHVS and CDR2 is FQNEAQ. V trimming: 4 bases; J trimming: 2 bases; junction bases outside the gene matches: 3. The CDR3 extends over 15 amino acids. This CDR3 is CASSYSGGVQETQYF. CDR3 DNA, as far as it was read: TGTGCCAGCAGCTATAGCGGGGGGGTTCAAGAGACC.

Many counts were recorded for this clone. The part of the CDR3 DNA that was read is TGCAGTGCTAGAGTAACCGGACTAGCGGCTCTGAGCTCCTACAATGAG. It yields the protein CSARVTGLAALSSYNE. The full CDR3 reads CSARVTGLAALSSYNEQFF. This chain uses TRBV20-1 with TRBJ2-1, with 10 bases lining up with TRBD2. The sequence runs out 3 residues before the end of the CDR3; the remainder is reconstructed from the germline J gene. V trimming: 1 base; J trimming: 0 bases; junction bases outside the gene matches: 12. In germline, CDR1 is DFQATT, CDR2 SNEGSKA (reference sequence). The CDR3 runs to 19 residues.

Comments on this clone: The CDR3 extends 3 residues past the end of the read, so its final part is completed from the germline J gene. The genes are TRBV20-1 and TRBJ1-3; D remains ambiguous. The CDR3 loop spans 12 amino acids. Trimming took 3 bases from V and 3 from J, leaving 6 bases between them. CDR1 is DFQATT and CDR2 is SNEGSKA in the germline V gene (reference sequence). CDR3 loop: CSASTVGNTIYF. Incomplete CDR3 DNA: TGCAGTGCTAGTACGGTTGGAAACACC.

At least ten counts were recorded for this clone. The observed sequence ends 3 residues before the CDR3 terminus, with the missing tail filled in from the germline J gene. This chain uses TRBV18 with TRBJ2-2; TRBD2 matches 9 bases. The CDR3 is 16 residues long. The germline CDR1 and CDR2 sequences are KGHSH and LQKENI. With V trimmed by 3 bases and J by 4 bases, 6 bases remained unmatched. CDR3 DNA (partial): TGTGCCAGCTCACCGTCGACTAGCGGCTTCACCGGGGAG. Protein: CASSPSTSGFTGE. The full CDR3 protein reads CASSPSTSGFTGELFF.

This clone was detected a few times. The read ends 3 residues shy of where the CDR3 ends; the end is completed using the germline J gene. The V and J genes are TRBV7-6 and TRBJ2-1; 12 bases align to TRBD2. Germline values: CDR1 SGHVS, CDR2 FNYEAQ. The V segment lost 4 bases and the J segment 5 bases; nucleotides outside the gene matches: 6. There are 16 residues in the CDR3. The part of the CDR3 DNA that was read is TGTGCCAGCAGCTCGGGGGGACTAGCGGGTAACAATGAG. This gives the protein CASSSGGLAGNNE. The entire CDR3 is CASSSGGLAGNNEQFF.

There are many counts of this clone. This may be a read error, as it is one base from a much larger clone. The read stops 3 residues short of the end of the CDR3; the missing end is completed from the germline J gene. The chain joins TRBV12-3 or TRBV12-4 to TRBJ2-5, with 7 bases identical to TRBD2. The CDR3 consists of 12 residues. The covered CDR3 bases are TGTGCCAGCAGTCGGACTAGTGGTACC. The encoded protein is CASSRTSGT. In full, the CDR3 is CASSRTSGTQYF.

This clone was picked up many times. The read stops 3 residues short of the end of the CDR3; the missing end is completed from the germline J gene. This chain joins TRBV20-1 and TRBJ1-2; D unclear. Germline V gives CDR1 DFQATT, CDR2 SNEGSKA (reference sequence). The V end was cut by 5 bases, the J end by 5 bases, with 12 bases between. The length of the CDR3 is 12 residues. The chain's CDR3 is CSALSGVYGYTF. CDR3 bases read: TGCAGTGCTCTGTCCGGGGTTTATGGC.

The table lists this clone with many counts. Read data end 3 residues before the CDR3 end; the end is taken from the germline J gene. This chain links TRBV6-2 or TRBV6-3 with TRBJ2-5; TRBD2 matches 11 bases. Germline CDR1 MNHEY, CDR2 SVGEGT. CDR3 length: 15 residues. Trimming cost V 6 bases and J 5 bases; bases outside gene matches: 8. CDR3 DNA (partial): TGTGCCAGCAGGGCTCTAGCGGGGGGCGGTGAGACC. This encodes CASRALAGGGET. The complete CDR3 protein is CASRALAGGGETQYF.

Many counts were recorded for this clone. This CDR3 is CASRGPGQSNYGYTF. The covered CDR3 bases are TGTGCCAGTAGGGGACCGGGACAGAGCAACTATGGC. The chain is built from TRBV19 and TRBJ1-2; 7 bases are a match to TRBD1. The read stops 3 residues short of the end of the CDR3; the missing end is completed from the germline J gene. CDR1 and CDR2 from the germline V gene are LNHDA and SQIVND (reference sequence). The CDR3 totals 15 residues. J lost 2 bases, V lost 6 bases, and 9 bases had no gene match.